These 6 T cell receptor beta chains share one sample of origin, sequenced in a study of T cell clonality in common variable immunodeficiency. Findings of the study overall: In common variable immunodeficiency, TCR beta chains reportedly carried fewer deletions and N-nucleotide insertions.

Assay used: immunoSEQ multiplex PCR; TCRdb lists only in-frame clones, some missing. The sample includes 40,000 or so clones, none of them occurring once. The antigens these receptors bind are not known. The sequenced sample consisted of peripheral blood mononuclear cells. The receptors shown here come from a human donor with common variable immunodeficiency.

This clone was detected a few times. The read gets to within 3 residues of the CDR3 end, and the germline J gene fills in the rest. V and J are TRBV18 and TRBJ1-6, with a possible D match to TRBD1 (6 bases). Germline V gene sequence: CDR1 KGHSH, CDR2 LQKENI. V was shortened by 4 bases and J by 8 bases, with 15 bases between the two germline ends. This CDR3 has 15 amino acids. The DNA read from the CDR3 is TGTGCCAGCTCACAACAGGGATTCGGTGATTCACCC. This gives the protein CASSQQGFGDSP. The whole CDR3 protein reads CASSQQGFGDSPLHF.

This clone has just a few counts. Incomplete CDR3 DNA: TGTGCCAGCAGCCCTTACCGGGACAGGCCCTACGAG. This gives the protein CASSPYRDRPYE. The full CDR3 is CASSPYRDRPYEQYF. The chain carries TRBV7-6 and TRBJ2-7; TRBD1 matches at 8 bases. From the germline J gene comes the end of the CDR3, since the read stops 3 residues before it. The trim removed 5 bases at V and 2 bases at J, leaving 8 bases unmatched. This CDR3 comprises 15 residues. Germline V gene lookup returns CDR1 SGHVS and CDR2 FNYEAQ.

In this sample, this clone turned up a few times. The sequenced fragment ends 3 residues before the CDR3 boundary, so the rest is inferred from the germline J gene. The rearrangement uses TRBV6-2 or TRBV6-3 and TRBJ2-7; TRBD1 might be the D (6 bases). The CDR3 has 14 residues. Germline V gene data show CDR1 as MNHEY and CDR2 as SVGEGT. With 7 bases removed from V and 5 bases from J, the gap between germline ends came to 18 bases. The CDR3 sequence is CASNRDTILNEQYF. The part of the CDR3 DNA that was read is TGTGCCAGCAACCGGGACACGATCCTTAACGAG.

There are a few counts of this clone. With the read ending 3 residues before the CDR3 end, the germline J gene is used to fill in that end. The chain has TRBV7-2 and TRBJ2-5; 11 bases map to TRBD2. Germline assignment: CDR1 SGHTA and CDR2 FQGNSA. V lost 1 base, J lost 5 bases, and 3 bases stayed unmatched. The CDR3 spans 15 residues. CDR3 region: CASSLGLAGLETQYF. CDR3 DNA (partial): TGTGCCAGCAGCTTAGGACTAGCGGGGCTCGAGACC.

This clone was counted many times. The read falls 3 residues short of the CDR3 end, and the missing part is taken from the germline J gene. This chain joins TRBV30 and TRBJ2-1; D unresolved. Germline CDR1 GTSNPN, CDR2 SVGIG (reference sequence). The CDR3 has 13 amino acids. Trimming left V 5 bases short and J 9 bases short, with 17 bases between. CDR3 DNA, as far as it was read: TGTGCCTGGGTTACCGGGTCGGTCAGTGAG. Translation gives CAWVTGSVSE. From start to end, the CDR3 is CAWVTGSVSEQFF. Full variable domain (rest looked up from reference TRBV30 and TRBJ2-1): SQTIHQWPATLVQPVGSPLSLECTVEGTSNPNLYWYRQAAGRGLQLLFYSVGIGQISSEVPQNLSASRPQDRQFILSSKKLLLSDSGFYLCAWVTGSVSEQFFGPGTRLTVL.

Details on this clone: The read gets to within 3 residues of the CDR3 end, and the germline J gene fills in the rest. This rearrangement joins TRBV7-9 to TRBJ1-2; D remains unclear. CDR1 and CDR2 from the germline V gene are SEHNR and FQNEAQ (reference sequence). The length of the CDR3 is 14 residues. V was cut by 0 bases and J by 2 bases, with 7 bases left in between. Here the CDR3 reads CASSLAAHNYGYTF. The sequenced CDR3 bases are TGTGCCAGCAGCTTAGCTGCACACAACTATGGC.